This T cell receptor beta chain was observed in a study of blood T cell repertoires in COVID-19. Whole-study context: PBMCs, B-cell-depleted T cells, or T cells were the source of the cDNA or gDNA that made up the material.

Measured with immunoSEQ multiplex PCR; TCRdb has only the in-frame clones, and not every one. The sample lists some 300,000 clones; roughly nine tenths were seen once. In terms of age and location, participants ranged from about 18 to 95 years and lived in under 30 US areas. Trimming shortened V by 5 bases and J by 2 bases, and 7 bases separated the two germline ends. CDR3 length equals 12 residues. Germline V CDR1 and CDR2: SNHLY, FYNNEI. The source is a woman in her twenties or thirties who had recovered from COVID-19. The sample comprised PBMCs or T cells enriched from blood (not recorded which). The rearrangement joins TRBV2 to TRBJ2-7, with D tentatively TRBD2 (6 bases). The DNA for the CDR3 is TGTGCCAGCAGTCCGGGGGCCTACGAGCAGTACTTC. Translated, it gives CASSPGAYEQYF.